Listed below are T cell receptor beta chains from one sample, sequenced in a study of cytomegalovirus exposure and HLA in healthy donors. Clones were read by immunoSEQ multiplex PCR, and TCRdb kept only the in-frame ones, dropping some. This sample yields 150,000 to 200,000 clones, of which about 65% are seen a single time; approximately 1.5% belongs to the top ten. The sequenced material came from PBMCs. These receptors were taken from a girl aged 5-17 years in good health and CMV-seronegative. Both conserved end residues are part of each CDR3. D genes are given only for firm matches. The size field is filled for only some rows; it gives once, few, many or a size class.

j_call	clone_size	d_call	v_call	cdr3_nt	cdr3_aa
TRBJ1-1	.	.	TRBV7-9	TGTGCCAGCAGCGCCCGACAGGTATTGAACACTGAAGCTTTCTTT	CASSARQVLNTEAFF
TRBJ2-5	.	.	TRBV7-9	TGTGCCAGCAGCTTAGGACTAGTTAAAGAGACCCAGTACTTC	CASSLGLVKETQYF
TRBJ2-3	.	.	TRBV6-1	TGTGCCAGCAGTGCCCAGGGCGACACGCAGTATTTT	CASSAQGDTQYF
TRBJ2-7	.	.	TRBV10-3	TGTGCCATCAGTGAGACAGGGTCTGCCTACGAGCAGTACTTC	CAISETGSAYEQYF
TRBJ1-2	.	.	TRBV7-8	TGTGCCAGCAGCTCTTCCGGGGGTTTGGGCTATGGCTACACCTTC	CASSSSGGLGYGYTF
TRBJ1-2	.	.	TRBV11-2	TGTGCCAGCAGCTTATTACGACAGCCCTATGGCTACACCTTC	CASSLLRQPYGYTF
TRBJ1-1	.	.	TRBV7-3	TGTGCCAGCAGCTCTACTGGGGGGGTGAACACTGAAGCTTTCTTT	CASSSTGGVNTEAFF
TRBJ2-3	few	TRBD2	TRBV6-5	TGTGCCAGCAGTTACCAACGGGGGGAAACAGATACGCAGTATTTT	CASSYQRGETDTQYF
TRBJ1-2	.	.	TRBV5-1	TGCGCCAGCAGCGAGACAGGATCAAGTGGCTACACCTTC	CASSETGSSGYTF
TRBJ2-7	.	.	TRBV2	TGTGCCAGCATGGGCCCACCGGGGGACGAGCAGTACTTC	CASMGPPGDEQYF
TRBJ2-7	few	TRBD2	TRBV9	TGTGCCAGCAGCCCTCTCTCCGGGACTAGCGGGACTTACGAGCAGTACTTC	CASSPLSGTSGTYEQYF
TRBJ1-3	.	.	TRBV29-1	TGCAGCGTTGCAGGGGATAGAAACGCCATATATTTT	CSVAGDRNAIYF
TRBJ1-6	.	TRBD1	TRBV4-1	TGCGCCAGCAGCCTCGGACAGGGAACATCGTCGTATAATTCACCCCTCCACTTT	CASSLGQGTSSYNSPLHF
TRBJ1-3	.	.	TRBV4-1	TGCGCCAGCAGCCTGGCCCCTGTGGGAGGGGGCTCTGGAAACACCATATATTTT	CASSLAPVGGGSGNTIYF
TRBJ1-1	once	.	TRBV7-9	TGTGCCAGCAGACCGGAGTCGGCGGAGGGCACTGAAGCTTTCTTT	CASRPESAEGTEAFF
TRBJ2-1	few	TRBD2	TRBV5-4	TGTGCCAGCAGCTTCGCGGGGGGGGCCTACAATGAGCAGTTCTTC	CASSFAGGAYNEQFF
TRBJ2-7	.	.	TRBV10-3	TGTGCCATCAGCCAGGGACTGAGCTCCTACGAGCAGTACTTC	CAISQGLSSYEQYF
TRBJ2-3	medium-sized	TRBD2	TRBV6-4	TGTGCCAGCAGTGACTCCGGGACTAGCGGCACAGATACGCAGTATTTT	CASSDSGTSGTDTQYF
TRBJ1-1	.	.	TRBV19	TGTGCCAGTAGTATGGGGGTACGGCGGGAGCTGAACACTGAAGCTTTCTTT	CASSMGVRRELNTEAFF
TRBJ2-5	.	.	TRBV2	TGTGCCAGCATGTACGCGGAGACCCAGTACTTC	CASMYAETQYF
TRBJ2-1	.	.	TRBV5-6	TGTGCCAGCAGCTTTCGCAATGAGCAGTTCTTC	CASSFRNEQFF
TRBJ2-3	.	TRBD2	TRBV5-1	TGCGCCAGCAGCTTGGGATTGGGCGGGGGGCCCGATACGCAGTATTTT	CASSLGLGGGPDTQYF
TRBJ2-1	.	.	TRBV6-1	TGTGCCAGCAGTGATCCGACCCCCACGGGGTCGTTCTTC	CASSDPTPTGSFF
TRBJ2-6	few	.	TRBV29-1	TGCAGCGTTACGATCGGCTCTGGGGCCAACGTCCTGACTTTC	CSVTIGSGANVLTF
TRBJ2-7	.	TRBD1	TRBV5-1	TGCGCCAGCACCCGGACAGGGGGAGGGTACGAGCAGTACTTC	CASTRTGGGYEQYF
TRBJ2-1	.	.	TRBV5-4	TGTGCCAGCAGCTTGATCGGGGGGCTAGACAATGAGCAGTTCTTC	CASSLIGGLDNEQFF